This record covers a single T cell receptor (beta chain). The length of the CDR3 is 15 residues. CDR1 MNHNS and CDR2 SASEGT come from the germline V gene. V lost 0 bases and J 4 bases, leaving 12 bases between the germline ends. This sample was taken from a study of shared clonotypes between healthy human individuals. Profiling relied on immunoSEQ multiplex PCR, and the TCRdb table lists in-frame clones only, not all of them. The sample gives some 320,000 clones, about nine tenths of which show up once; around 15% is in the top ten. This sequence was found in a man aged 18 to 35 in good health. The rearrangement joins TRBV6-1 to TRBJ1-2; a weak D match, TRBD1 (5 bases). Sequencing was done on a sample of memory CD8+ T cells sorted from blood. Stated subset: CD45RO+ cells pooled with CCR7-negative TemRA cells. CDR3 nucleotide sequence: TGTGCCAGCAGTGAAGCGCACGGGGCGGGCTATGGCTACACCTTC. Its protein product is CASSEAHGAGYGYTF.